This T cell receptor beta chain was sequenced during a study of blood T cell repertoires in COVID-19. Study details: T cells, B-cell-depleted T cells, or PBMCs provided the cDNA or gDNA that served as material.

Repertoires were generated with immunoSEQ multiplex PCR, while TCRdb's copy carries only in-frame clones and drops some. The sample contains around 320,000 clones, about 82% of which appear only once. The V gene end was trimmed by 4 bases and the J gene end by 5 bases; junction bases not matched to a gene: 5. This CDR3 is 13 amino acids long. Germline CDR1 and CDR2: SGHNT and YYREEE (reference sequence). The TCR originated in a human donor in a cohort sampled during active COVID-19. Sequencing was carried out using peripheral blood. The V gene is TRBV5-4, the J gene TRBJ2-5; TRBD2 matches at 7 bases. In DNA form, the CDR3 reads TGTGCCAGCAGCCCGGGGGGTTGGGAGACCCAGTACTTC. This translates into CASSPGGWETQYF.